Presented here are 32 T cell receptor beta chains from one specimen sequenced in a study of OX40 agonist ivuxolimab in advanced cancers. Using immunoSEQ multiplex PCR, the repertoire was profiled, and TCRdb retains in-frame clones only, with some absent. This sample has about 95,000 clones, with roughly 84% found just once. Here the sequenced sample was CD4+ or CD8+ T cells sorted from blood, taken in a trial of the OX40 agonist ivuxolimab. Every receptor here comes from an adult with an advanced solid tumor such as melanoma, head and neck, liver or kidney cancer.

CDR3 sequence: CASSLLMTTAGEQYF. CDR3 DNA sequence: TGTGCCAGTAGCCTACTTATGACTACAGCGGGCGAGCAGTACTTC. This rearrangement joins TRBV19 to TRBJ2-7; D is perhaps TRBD2 (6 bases). CDR3 length equals 15 residues. Germline V lookup: CDR1 LNHDA, CDR2 SQIVND (reference sequence). Deletions cut 6 bases from V and 6 bases from J, with 21 bases between.

This chain connects TRBV5-1 to TRBJ1-1, with 10 bases matching TRBD1. The CDR3 loop spans 16 amino acids. The germline V gene has CDR1 SGHRS and CDR2 YFSETQ. With V trimmed by 2 bases and J by 4 bases, 8 bases remained unmatched. DNA of the CDR3: TGCGCCAGCAGCTTTACCGGGACAGGGGTTCTCACTGAAGCTTTCTTT. Its translation: CASSFTGTGVLTEAFF.

V gene TRBV28 combines with J gene TRBJ2-7; perhaps TRBD1 as D (6 bases). This CDR3 contains 13 residues. The V end was cut by 2 bases, the J end by 3 bases, with 8 bases between. From germline, CDR1 is MDHEN and CDR2 SYDVKM. This CDR3 is CASSLTTGYEQYF. CDR3 nucleotides: TGTGCCAGCAGTTTAACGACAGGCTACGAGCAGTACTTC. Looking up the rest from reference TRBV28 and TRBJ2-7 gives the full variable domain: DVKVTQSSRYLVKRTGEKVFLECVQDMDHENMFWYRQDPGLGLRLIYFSYDVKMKEKGDIPEGYSVSREKKERFSLILESASTNQTSMYLCASSLTTGYEQYFGPGTRLTVT.

The rearrangement uses TRBV6-4 and TRBJ2-7, with 8 bases fitting TRBD1. The CDR3 runs to 15 residues. V lost 6 bases and J lost 3; bases outside the gene matches: 10. The germline CDR1 and CDR2 sequences are MRHNA and SNTAGT. DNA for the CDR3: TGTGCCAGCAGCCGGGACAGGACAAGGCTCTACGAGCAGTACTTC. This encodes CASSRDRTRLYEQYF.

This rearrangement joins TRBV5-1 to TRBJ2-1, with 7 bases matching TRBD2. V lost 5 bases and J lost 2; bases outside the gene matches: 4. Germline CDR1 SGHRS, CDR2 YFSETQ. CDR3 length: 14 residues. This CDR3 reads CASSTSVTYNEQFF. CDR3 coding DNA: TGCGCCAGCAGTACTAGCGTAACCTACAATGAGCAGTTCTTC.

The chain links TRBV7-8 to TRBJ1-1; D uncertain. The CDR3 sequence is 11 residues long. Germline assignment: CDR1 SGHVS and CDR2 FQNEAQ. With 5 bases removed from V and 3 bases from J, the gap between germline ends came to 4 bases. The CDR3 spells CASSADTEAFF. CDR3 in DNA: TGTGCCAGCAGCGCAGACACTGAAGCTTTCTTT.

This clone was recorded a few times. This rearrangement joins TRBV28 to TRBJ1-2, with D unclear. Trimming removed 7 bases from V and 8 bases from J, with 17 bases in between. CDR1 is MDHEN and CDR2 is SYDVKM in the germline V gene. The CDR3 runs 13 residues. The CDR3 bases are TGTGCCAGCACCCGGACGCGCGGGAGAGGCTACACCTTC. It is translated as CASTRTRGRGYTF.

This sequence joins TRBV7-6 and TRBJ2-7, with 7 bases fitting TRBD2. From germline, CDR1 is SGHVS and CDR2 FNYEAQ. The CDR3 has 16 residues. The V gene end was trimmed by 4 bases and the J gene end by 2 bases; junction bases not matched to a gene: 11. The CDR3 bases are TGTGCCAGCAGCTCCGGGTCGGGCGGGAGCGCCTACGAGCAGTACTTC. This gives the protein CASSSGSGGSAYEQYF.

The chain carries TRBV15 and TRBJ1-1; D is unresolved. Germline V lookup: CDR1 LNHNV, CDR2 YYDKDF (reference sequence). With 1 base removed from V and 2 bases from J, the gap between germline ends came to 11 bases. The CDR3 runs to 15 residues. Here the CDR3 reads CATSRVVSFNTEAFF. DNA for the CDR3: TGTGCCACCAGCAGAGTAGTCAGTTTTAACACTGAAGCTTTCTTT.

The rearrangement uses TRBV7-2 and TRBJ2-7; 7 bases align to TRBD1. V shed 5 bases, J shed 3 bases, and the junction held 10 bases outside the gene matches. Germline lookup yields CDR1 SGHTA and CDR2 FQGNSA. The CDR3 totals 15 residues. The CDR3 here is CASSQDRDVFYEQYF. The CDR3 DNA reads as TGTGCCAGCAGCCAAGACAGGGATGTTTTCTACGAGCAGTACTTC.

The V call is TRBV9, the J call TRBJ1-1; TRBD1 might be the D (5 bases). There are 14 residues in the CDR3. The germline gives CDR1 SGDLS, CDR2 YYNGEE. Trimming took 5 bases from V and 4 from J, leaving 15 bases between them. The chain's CDR3 is CASSIGPGGTEAFF. The CDR3 DNA is TGTGCCAGCAGTATTGGACCGGGGGGCACTGAAGCTTTCTTT.

J is TRBJ2-7 and V is TRBV11-3; 7 bases line up with TRBD2. Germline lookup yields CDR1 SGHNT and CDR2 YENEEA. The CDR3 has 14 amino acids. The trim removed 3 bases at V and 2 bases at J, leaving 4 bases unmatched. CDR3: CASSLGGSAYEQYF. The CDR3 nucleotides are TGTGCCAGCAGCTTGGGCGGGAGCGCCTACGAGCAGTACTTC.

V is TRBV6-1 and J is TRBJ2-1; no clear D gene. Germline loops: CDR1 MNHNS, CDR2 SASEGT. There are 15 residues in the CDR3. V lost 7 bases and J 0 bases, leaving 13 bases between the germline ends. The chain's CDR3 is CASIMAGSSYNEQFF. The CDR3, as DNA: TGTGCCAGCATTATGGCAGGAAGCTCCTACAATGAGCAGTTCTTC.

The V gene is TRBV5-1, the J gene TRBJ1-1; D uncertain. The CDR3 totals 13 residues. The V gene's germline CDR1 is SGHRS and CDR2 YFSETQ. With 0 bases removed from V and 6 bases from J, the gap between germline ends came to 9 bases. The CDR3 sequence: CASSLAADSEAFF. CDR3 coding DNA: TGCGCCAGCAGCTTGGCCGCAGACTCTGAAGCTTTCTTT.

The rearrangement joins TRBV11-2 to TRBJ2-7; no reliable D call. The CDR3 contains 13 residues. Trimming left V 5 bases short and J 2 bases short, with 10 bases between. The germline V gene has CDR1 SGHAT and CDR2 FQNNGV. CDR3 DNA: TGTGCCAGCAGCACCGACGAACCCTACGAGCAGTACTTC. This sequence encodes CASSTDEPYEQYF. Drawing the rest from reference TRBV11-2 and TRBJ2-7, the complete variable domain is EAGVAQSPRYKIIEKRQSVAFWCNPISGHATLYWYQQILGQGPKLLIQFQNNGVVDDSQLPKDRFSAERLKGVDSTLKIQPAKLEDSAVYLCASSTDEPYEQYFGPGTRLTVT.

This clone was seen once. V is TRBV5-4 and J is TRBJ2-7; D not certain. The V and J ends lost 3 bases and 3 bases respectively, with 7 bases between them. The CDR3 extends over 12 amino acids. Germline CDR1 is SGHNT and CDR2 is YYREEE (reference sequence). The CDR3 reads CASSYSNYEQYF. The CDR3 DNA reads as TGTGCCAGCAGCTATTCAAACTACGAGCAGTACTTC. The full variable domain, its missing parts supplied by reference TRBV5-4 and TRBJ2-7, is ETGVTQSPTHLIKTRGQQVTLRCSSQSGHNTVSWYQQALGQGPQFIFQYYREEENGRGNFPPRFSGLQFPNYSSELNVNALELDDSALYLCASSYSNYEQYFGPGTRLTVT.

The chain has TRBV6-5 and TRBJ2-6; D call uncertain. Germline V gene sequence: CDR1 MNHEY, CDR2 SVGAGI. CDR3 size: 16 residues. V was cut by 2 bases and J by 0 bases, with 8 bases left in between. CDR3 in amino acids: CASSYQLRSGANVLTF. Written as DNA, the CDR3 is TGTGCCAGCAGTTACCAATTACGCTCTGGGGCCAACGTCCTGACTTTC.

The chain couples TRBV5-4 to TRBJ2-1; unclear D gene. Germline V gene sequence: CDR1 SGHNT, CDR2 YYREEE (reference sequence). V was pared by 4 bases and J by 0 bases, with 11 bases between. CDR3 length: 15 amino acids. The CDR3 nucleotides read TGTGCCAGCAGCAGATTTACAAGCTCCTACAATGAGCAGTTCTTC. This encodes CASSRFTSSYNEQFF. Variable domain in full (rest from reference TRBV5-4 and TRBJ2-1): ETGVTQSPTHLIKTRGQQVTLRCSSQSGHNTVSWYQQALGQGPQFIFQYYREEENGRGNFPPRFSGLQFPNYSSELNVNALELDDSALYLCASSRFTSSYNEQFFGPGTRLTVL.

This chain joins TRBV6-6 and TRBJ2-5; D remains ambiguous. The J call could be wrong; TRBJ2-7 is a better fit for the DNA end. Germline assignment: CDR1 MNHNY and CDR2 SVGAGI (reference sequence). The CDR3 sequence is 14 residues long. Here the CDR3 reads CASSQTREAYEQYF. CDR3 DNA sequence: TGTGCCAGCAGCCAAACAAGGGAAGCCTACGAGCAGTACTTC.

The chain employs TRBV7-9 and TRBJ2-2; TRBD2 matches 9 bases. Losses at the gene ends were 7 bases for V and 6 bases for J; bases not matched to a gene: 9. The germline gives CDR1 SEHNR, CDR2 FQNEAQ (reference sequence). The CDR3 loop spans 15 amino acids. CDR3 coding DNA: TGTGCCAGCATTCGAGGTAGCGGGAGCGCCGGGGAGCTGTTTTTT. Amino acid sequence: CASIRGSGSAGELFF.

The chain carries TRBV28 and TRBJ1-5; D is ambiguous. Germline V gene data show CDR1 as MDHEN and CDR2 as SYDVKM. The V end was cut by 5 bases, the J end by 6 bases, with 8 bases between. The CDR3 contains 12 residues. The CDR3 DNA sequence: TGTGCCAGCAGTCCCCCGGGTCAGCCCCAGCATTTT. Encoded protein: CASSPPGQPQHF.

The rearrangement uses TRBV7-3 and TRBJ2-3; D perhaps matches TRBD2 (6 bases). CDR3 length equals 15 residues. CDR1 SGHTA and CDR2 FQGTGA come from the germline V gene. Between the trimmed V and J ends, which lost 2 bases and 1 base, there was a span of 10 bases. CDR3 protein: CASSLLSSGTDTQYF. The DNA of the CDR3 is TGTGCCAGCAGCTTACTGTCTAGCGGCACAGATACGCAGTATTTT.

The rearrangement uses TRBV6-4 and TRBJ2-2; 8 bases line up with TRBD1. Germline CDR1 is MRHNA and CDR2 is SNTAGT. CDR3 length: 16 residues. V dropped 6 bases and J dropped 4; count of bases not matched to a gene: 10. CDR3 nucleotide sequence: TGTGCCAGCAGCAAAGGACAGGGAGAAAGCACCGGGGAGCTGTTTTTT. Encoded protein: CASSKGQGESTGELFF.

This clone has more than one count but fewer than ten. The genes are TRBV7-2 and TRBJ2-1; 9 bases are shared with TRBD2. CDR3 length: 13 amino acids. J gave up 8 bases and V 4 bases, and 3 bases lay outside the gene matches. Looked up from germline, CDR1 is SGHTA and CDR2 is FQGNSA. The DNA of the CDR3 is TGTGCCAGCAGCTCCCTAGCGGGACATGAGCAGTTCTTC. Protein product: CASSSLAGHEQFF.

The chain is built from TRBV19 and TRBJ2-3; no clear D. From germline, CDR1 is LNHDA and CDR2 SQIVND (reference sequence). There are 14 residues in the CDR3. The germline V and J ends were trimmed by 5 bases and 0 bases, with 9 bases remaining between them. In DNA, the CDR3 is TGTGCCAGTAGTTGGACGGCGAGCACAGATACGCAGTATTTT. Protein product: CASSWTASTDTQYF.

The chain recombines TRBV6-1 with TRBJ1-1, with 9 bases aligning to TRBD1. The CDR3 is 15 amino acids. V shed 0 bases, J shed 11 bases, and the junction held 10 bases outside the gene matches. The germline V gene encodes CDR1 MNHNS and CDR2 SASEGT. This chain's CDR3 is CASSEAEGTGGEAFF. CDR3 sequence (DNA): TGTGCCAGCAGTGAAGCGGAGGGTACAGGGGGCGAGGCTTTCTTT.

This chain joins TRBV4-2 and TRBJ1-3; possible D gene TRBD1, 5 bases. The V and J ends lost 4 bases and 4 bases respectively, with 8 bases between them. The CDR3 is made up of 13 amino acids. Germline V lookup: CDR1 LGHNA, CDR2 YNFKEQ. The CDR3 loop reads CASSPRQGNTIYF. The CDR3 DNA follows: TGTGCCAGCAGCCCTAGACAGGGAAACACCATATATTTT.

Only a few counts were recorded for this clone. This rearrangement joins TRBV10-3 to TRBJ2-1, with D perhaps matching TRBD2 (5 bases). Germline CDR1 reads ENHRY; CDR2 reads SYGVKD. The CDR3 totals 16 residues. This CDR3 reads CLTGEHWGASPKGKFF. CDR3 DNA: TGTCTCACTGGGGAGCACTGGGGAGCGTCCCCGAAAGGGAAGTTCTTC.

The chain couples TRBV2 to TRBJ2-7, with a weak D call TRBD2 (6 bases). CDR3 length equals 13 residues. Germline V CDR1 and CDR2: SNHLY, FYNNEI. V lost 10 bases, J lost 0 bases, and 13 bases lay in between. This CDR3 is CATKAGSSYEQYF. CDR3 sequence (DNA): TGTGCCACCAAAGCGGGTAGCTCCTACGAGCAGTACTTC.

The chain links TRBV4-2 to TRBJ2-1; tentative D call: TRBD1 (5 bases). Germline loops: CDR1 LGHNA, CDR2 YNFKEQ. The germline V and J ends were trimmed by 0 bases and 9 bases, with 15 bases remaining between them. The CDR3 extends over 15 amino acids. The CDR3 DNA reads TGTGCCAGCAGCCAAGATACTTGGATGGGGCGTGAGCAGTTCTTC. As protein: CASSQDTWMGREQFF.

The rearrangement uses TRBV5-6 and TRBJ2-7; TRBD2 matches at 10 bases. With 3 bases clipped from V and 3 bases from J, the junction kept 18 bases outside the gene matches. CDR3 size: 19 residues. Germline lookup yields CDR1 SGHDT and CDR2 YYEEEE. The CDR3 coding sequence is TGTGCCAGCAGCTCCCTTTTTAAAGCGGGAGGGCCCGAGAACTACGAGCAGTACTTC. It translates to CASSSLFKAGGPENYEQYF.

The CDR3 DNA reads TGTGCCAGCAGTTTCTCCAGGGAAGTTAATCAGCCCCAGCATTTT. Translated, it gives CASSFSREVNQPQHF. The chain combines TRBV28 with TRBJ1-5, with D perhaps TRBD1 (5 bases). Germline CDR1 MDHEN, CDR2 SYDVKM. The CDR3 length is 15 residues. V was trimmed by 3 bases and J by 4 bases, leaving 13 bases between them.